This T cell receptor (beta chain) derives from a study of T cell responses to AZD1222 COVID-19 vaccine. As to this clone: The target antigen is unknown.

Data came from immunoSEQ multiplex PCR; TCRdb stores just in-frame clones and leaves some out. This table holds roughly 78,000 clones, about 82% found once. Germline assignment: CDR1 LNHDA and CDR2 SQIVND (reference sequence). The CDR3 runs to 14 residues. V lost 6 bases to trimming and J lost 5 bases, with 14 bases between them. Overall study results and limits: Receipt of two AZD1222 doses was followed by a rise in Spike-specific TCR breadth and depth. Mostly white British, mostly female donors; authors suggested clonal diversity may be underestimated. Sampling that yielded the repertoires occurred only after the peak T cell response.

The starting material was peripheral blood, obtained on day 0 of AZD1222 vaccination. This receptor was obtained from an adult in good health. The chain has TRBV19 and TRBJ2-1; a possible D gene is TRBD1 (6 bases). CDR3 region: CASRQGGGNNEQFF. Here the CDR3 DNA reads TGTGCCAGTAGACAGGGTGGGGGAAACAATGAGCAGTTCTTC.